One T cell receptor (beta chain) is described in this entry. The data were obtained in a study of CD8+ T cells in alopecia areata. cDNA reverse transcribed from extracted RNA served as the sequencing template. The table came from immunoSEQ multiplex PCR; TCRdb's copy has only in-frame clones and leaves some out. The table includes roughly 100,000 clones, 60% to 75% detected once. Treatment described: oral pan-JAK inhibitor, 5-10 mg twice daily. Sample: CD8+ T cells sorted from blood, taken at week 4, from a patient treated with tofacitinib. This clonotype was sampled from a human donor with alopecia areata.

This CDR3 reads CASSLGDGYYEQYF. CDR3 nucleotide sequence: TGTGCCAGCAGTCTTGGGGACGGTTACTACGAGCAGTACTTC. The chain recombines TRBV25-1 with TRBJ2-7, with D tentatively TRBD1 or TRBD2 (5 bases each). The V end was cut by 5 bases, the J end by 3 bases, with 14 bases between. The germline gives CDR1 MGHDK, CDR2 SYGVNS. This CDR3 is built from 14 residues.